The next 18 T cell receptor beta chains were all read from a single sample in a study of CD8 T cells in ankylosing spondylitis. TCRdb reanalysed the 5' RACE reads using MiXCR and keeps one entry per CDR3 protein. The sample lists about 18,000 distinct CDR3 sequences, approximately 7.6% occurring once. Material for sequencing was blood. The source of these receptors is a male donor with ankylosing spondylitis or in good health (not recorded which).

In this sample, this clonotype turned up a few times. V is TRBV7-2 and J is TRBJ2-5, with TRBD1 identical over 7 bases. J lost 0 bases, V lost 3 bases, and 1 base had no gene match. CDR1 and CDR2 (germline): SGHTA, FQGNSA. This CDR3 comprises 14 residues. The CDR3 coding sequence is TGTGCCAGCAGCTTGGACAGGTACCAAGAGACCCAGTACTTC. Amino acid sequence: CASSLDRYQETQYF.

This clonotype was counted many times. CDR3 in amino acids: CASSASGRSYNEQFF. DNA for the CDR3: TGTGCCAGCAGCGCTAGCGGGAGGAGCTACAATGAGCAGTTCTTC. The chain links TRBV2 to TRBJ2-1; 11 bases agree with TRBD2. V lost 6 bases to trimming and J lost 3 bases; unmatched junction nucleotides: 4. The CDR3 consists of 15 residues. CDR1 is SNHLY, CDR2 FYNNEI, per germline.

This rearrangement joins TRBV7-3 to TRBJ2-1, with 13 bases that match TRBD2. Germline V gives CDR1 SGHTA, CDR2 FQGTGA. Trimming removed 8 bases from V and 9 bases from J; junction bases left unmatched: 10. This CDR3 has 15 amino acids. Here the CDR3 reads CASGQTSGGVAEQFF. In DNA, the CDR3 is TGTGCCAGCGGACAAACTAGCGGGGGGGTGGCTGAGCAGTTCTTC.

The chain has TRBV18 and TRBJ1-5; D is perhaps TRBD1 (5 bases). The germline CDR1 and CDR2 sequences are KGHSH and LQKENI. Deletions cut 5 bases from V and 2 bases from J, with 7 bases between. CDR3 length: 13 amino acids. Written as DNA, the CDR3 is TGTGCCAGCTCAGGGGGACGCAATCAGCCCCAGCATTTT. Its translation is CASSGGRNQPQHF.

This chain links TRBV6-6 with TRBJ1-1; no firm D call. CDR3 length: 18 residues. The ends were cut back, 2 bases at V and 5 bases at J, with 24 bases in the middle. Germline V gene lookup returns CDR1 MNHNY and CDR2 SVGAGI (reference sequence). The DNA of the CDR3 is TGTGCCAGCAGTTACCCTGAACCGTTGCGGGGTATGGGAACTGAAGCTTTCTTT. Protein product: CASSYPEPLRGMGTEAFF.

In regard to this clonotype: Germline is not matched at one junction end, which may reflect a read error. This rearrangement joins TRBV6-2 or TRBV6-3 to TRBJ2-3; D gene unclear. This CDR3 is built from 13 residues. Germline CDR1 reads MNHEY; CDR2 reads SVGEGT. CDR3 amino acids: CVSSYEPHGTQYF. CDR3 nucleotides: TGTGTCAGCAGTTACGAACCCCACGGGACGCAGTATTTT.

In this sample, this clonotype turned up a few times. V gene TRBV5-1 combines with J gene TRBJ2-1; the D is unclear. Germline V gives CDR1 SGHRS, CDR2 YFSETQ. Trimming cost V 0 bases and J 0 bases, with 7 bases left between them. The CDR3 contains 15 residues. Written as DNA, the CDR3 is TGCGCCAGCAGCTTGGAGGTGTTCTCCTACAATGAGCAGTTCTTC. Translation gives CASSLEVFSYNEQFF.

This clonotype was observed a handful of times. This sequence joins TRBV2 and TRBJ2-7; possibly TRBD1 for D (6 bases). V was shortened by 8 bases and J by 2 bases, with 16 bases between the two germline ends. The CDR3 contains 14 residues. Germline V gene lookup returns CDR1 SNHLY and CDR2 FYNNEI. CDR3 coding DNA: TGTGCCAGCCGTATTGGGACACATACCTACGAGCAGTACTTC. Amino acids: CASRIGTHTYEQYF.

The table lists this clonotype with many counts. The chain combines TRBV6-2 or TRBV6-3 with TRBJ2-1, with D maybe TRBD2 (6 bases). V was clipped by 4 bases and J by 6 bases, with 7 bases between them. The CDR3 is 12 amino acids. Germline V gives CDR1 MNHEY, CDR2 SVGEGT. The CDR3 DNA reads TGTGCCAGCAGTTGGAGGGTCAATGAGCAGTTCTTC. It codes for CASSWRVNEQFF.

This clonotype was counted at least ten times. CDR3 nucleotides: TGCGCCAGCAGCCCTAACACCCGACTGGATCAGTTCTTC. It translates to CASSPNTRLDQFF. The rearrangement links TRBV5-1 to TRBJ2-1; D gene uncertain. This CDR3 is built from 13 residues. Per the germline V gene, CDR1 is SGHRS and CDR2 is YFSETQ. The V end lost 4 bases, the J end lost 13 bases, and 18 bases lay between the germline ends.

This clonotype has a count of ten or more. This chain links TRBV12-3 or TRBV12-4 with TRBJ2-1; D ambiguous. V gave up 1 base and J gave up 7 bases, with 14 bases separating them. This CDR3 is built from 15 residues. The CDR3 loop is CASSLGGTERNEQFF. CDR3 bases: TGTGCCAGCAGTTTAGGGGGAACGGAAAGGAATGAGCAGTTCTTC.

The rearrangement links TRBV10-3 to TRBJ1-2; D not certain. The CDR3 length is 15 residues. The germline V and J ends were trimmed by 2 bases and 2 bases, with 12 bases remaining between them. CDR1 and CDR2 from the germline V gene are ENHRY and SYGVKD. CDR3 DNA sequence: TGTGCCATCAGTGAGAGAGCACCCCTAAACTATGGCTACACCTTC. Encoded protein: CAISERAPLNYGYTF.

This clonotype has only a few counts. The chain combines TRBV14 with TRBJ2-7, with D perhaps matching TRBD1 (6 bases). V was clipped by 5 bases and J by 0 bases, with 11 bases between them. The CDR3 totals 14 residues. In germline, CDR1 is SGHDN, CDR2 FVKESK. DNA of the CDR3: TGTGCCAGCAGCTCCAGGGGAAACTCCTACGAGCAGTACTTC. Translated: CASSSRGNSYEQYF. The complete variable domain, with remaining parts taken from reference TRBV14 and TRBJ2-7, reads EAGVTQFPSHSVIEKGQTVTLRCDPISGHDNLYWYRRVMGKEIKFLLHFVKESKQDESGMPNNRFLAERTGGTYSTLKVQPAELEDSGVYFCASSSRGNSYEQYFGPGTRLTVT.

V usage is TRBV7-6 and J usage is TRBJ2-2; 8 bases match TRBD1. V lost 2 bases to trimming and J lost 0 bases; unmatched junction nucleotides: 17. Germline CDR1 reads SGHVS; CDR2 reads FNYEAQ. The CDR3 consists of 21 residues. This chain's CDR3 is CASSLFPQVMGDRTNTGELFF. The CDR3 nucleotides read TGTGCCAGCAGCTTATTCCCCCAAGTAATGGGGGACAGGACGAACACCGGGGAGCTGTTTTTT.

The V call is TRBV5-1, the J call TRBJ2-2; maybe TRBD2 (6 bases). CDR3 length: 13 amino acids. Trimming took off 6 bases at V and 4 bases at J, with 10 bases between the two ends. The germline V gene has CDR1 SGHRS and CDR2 YFSETQ. The CDR3 DNA reads as TGCGCCAGCAAAGGGACTGGCACCGGGGAGCTGTTTTTT. Translating it yields CASKGTGTGELFF. Using reference TRBV5-1 and TRBJ2-2 for the parts outside the CDR3, the full variable domain is KAGVTQTPRYLIKTRGQQVTLSCSPISGHRSVSWYQQTPGQGLQFLFEYFSETQRNKGNFPGRFSGRQFSNSRSEMNVSTLELGDSALYLCASKGTGTGELFFGEGSRLTVL.

This clonotype qualifies as medium-sized. The chain uses TRBV15 and TRBJ2-7; 9 bases agree with TRBD1. The V and J ends lost 2 bases and 7 bases, in that order; junction bases with no gene match: 3. This CDR3 spans 13 amino acids. The germline V gene has CDR1 LNHNV and CDR2 YYDKDF (reference sequence). As DNA, the CDR3 is TGTGCCACCAGCAGAAGGACAGGGGAAGAGCAGTACGTC. As protein: CATSRRTGEEQYV.

The V call is TRBV5-1, the J call TRBJ2-2; TRBD1 matches at 8 bases. This CDR3 contains 13 residues. Losses at the gene ends were 6 bases for V and 5 bases for J; bases not matched to a gene: 3. Germline loops: CDR1 SGHRS, CDR2 YFSETQ. The DNA for the CDR3 is TGCGCCAGCAACAACAGGGGGACCGGGGAGCTGTTTTTT. Its translation: CASNNRGTGELFF.

The V call is TRBV30, the J call TRBJ2-5; 14 bases map to TRBD2. The CDR3 extends over 14 amino acids. Germline CDR1 is GTSNPN and CDR2 is SVGIG (reference sequence). Trimming cost V 4 bases and J 5 bases; bases outside gene matches: 3. CDR3 sequence (DNA): TGTGCCTGGACGACTAGCGGGAGGGGGGAGACCCAGTACTTC. Its translation is CAWTTSGRGETQYF.